This T cell receptor beta chain comes out of a study of CD8 T cells in Susac syndrome. Whole-study findings and limits: The authors acknowledged that the study's TCR sequencing and HLA analysis involved relatively few individuals.

Trimming stripped 3 bases from V and 0 bases from J, with 6 bases between. The CDR3 covers 14 residues. Germline V gives CDR1 DFQATT, CDR2 SNEGSKA (reference sequence). An amount of RNA that ranged from about 0.45 to 1 ug was reverse transcribed with random hexamers. An immunoSEQ multiplex PCR generated amplified TCR beta CDR3 products spanning 54 Vbeta and 13 Jbeta. TCRdb processed the immunoSEQ multiplex PCR reads anew with MiXCR; each CDR3 protein has one entry. Of around 140,000 distinct CDR3 sequences detected, 85% to 95% appear once; the ten largest clones hold around 0.12%. Regarding this clonotype: Its antigen is not known.

CD8+ and CD4+ T cells from blood underwent TCR beta sequencing. TEMRA cells were enriched by FACS, while CD8+ and CD4+ T cells were obtained through a negative isolation that was performed magnetically. V gene TRBV20-1 combines with J gene TRBJ2-6; D is undetermined. Specimen: CD4+ T cells from PBMCs. This sequence originates from a human donor with multiple sclerosis. DNA for the CDR3: TGCAGTGCTAGTTACAGCTCTGGGGCCAACGTCCTGACTTTC. Its translation: CSASYSSGANVLTF.